This T cell receptor (beta chain) was sequenced during a study of beta chain features in type 1 diabetes. V shed 4 bases, J shed 4 bases, and the junction held 8 bases outside the gene matches. Germline V gene data show CDR1 as SEHNR and CDR2 as FQNEAQ (reference sequence). The length of the CDR3 is 16 residues. Heparinised blood was drawn once per donor, averaging roughly 120 mL. A remark on this clone: The antigen is not known.

Study-level points and caveats: Equally in patients and controls, shorter templates might have been favored by PCR. Insertions at VDJ junctions were less frequent in type 1 diabetes patients. These patients also deleted more nucleotides at the same junctions.

Sequencing targeted expressed TCRB transcripts, as all isolated RNA had been reverse transcribed. Clones were read by immunoSEQ multiplex PCR, and TCRdb kept only the in-frame ones, dropping some. This table holds under 950,000 clones, about 17% found once. The receptor comes from a woman under 30 in good health. Sequenced material: naive CD4+ T cells from blood. The chain is built from TRBV7-9 and TRBJ2-3, with 10 nucleotides matching TRBD2. CDR3 loop: CASSSLAGPSPDTQYF. The CDR3 DNA sequence: TGTGCCAGCAGCTCACTAGCGGGACCTTCCCCAGATACGCAGTATTTT.